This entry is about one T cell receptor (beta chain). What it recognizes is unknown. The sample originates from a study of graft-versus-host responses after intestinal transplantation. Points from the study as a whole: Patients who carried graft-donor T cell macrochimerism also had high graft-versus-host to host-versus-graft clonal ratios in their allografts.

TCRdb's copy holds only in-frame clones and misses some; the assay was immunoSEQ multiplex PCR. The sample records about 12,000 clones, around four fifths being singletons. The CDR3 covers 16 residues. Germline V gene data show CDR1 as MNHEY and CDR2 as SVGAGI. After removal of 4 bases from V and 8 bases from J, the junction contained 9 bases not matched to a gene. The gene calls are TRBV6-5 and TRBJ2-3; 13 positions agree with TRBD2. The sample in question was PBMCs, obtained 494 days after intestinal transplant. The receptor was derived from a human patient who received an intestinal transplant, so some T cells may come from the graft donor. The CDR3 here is CASSSGLAGASITQYF. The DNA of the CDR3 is TGTGCCAGCAGTTCCGGACTAGCGGGAGCTTCAATTACGCAGTATTTT.